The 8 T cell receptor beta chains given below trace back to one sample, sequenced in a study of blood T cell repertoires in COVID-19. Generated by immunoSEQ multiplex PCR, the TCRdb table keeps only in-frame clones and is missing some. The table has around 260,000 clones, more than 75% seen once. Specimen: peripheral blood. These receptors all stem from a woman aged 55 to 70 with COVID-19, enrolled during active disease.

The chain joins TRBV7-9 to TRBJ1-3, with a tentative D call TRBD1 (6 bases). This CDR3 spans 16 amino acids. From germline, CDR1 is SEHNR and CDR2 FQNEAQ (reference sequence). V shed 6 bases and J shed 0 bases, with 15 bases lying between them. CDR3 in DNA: TGTGCCAGCAGTCTAGAGGGGGTCCTCTCTGGAAACACCATATATTTT. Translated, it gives CASSLEGVLSGNTIYF.

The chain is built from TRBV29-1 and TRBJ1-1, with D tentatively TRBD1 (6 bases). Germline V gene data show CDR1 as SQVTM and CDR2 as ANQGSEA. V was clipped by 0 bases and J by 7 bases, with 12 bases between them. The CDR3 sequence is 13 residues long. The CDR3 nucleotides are TGCAGCGTTGAAGATCGCCGGACAGTTGAAGCTTTCTTT. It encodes CSVEDRRTVEAFF. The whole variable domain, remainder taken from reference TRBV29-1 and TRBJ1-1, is SAVISQKPSRDICQRGTSLTIQCQVDSQVTMMFWYRQQPGQSLTLIATANQGSEATYESGFVIDKFPISRPNLTFSTLTVSNMSPEDSSIYLCSVEDRRTVEAFFGQGTRLTVV.

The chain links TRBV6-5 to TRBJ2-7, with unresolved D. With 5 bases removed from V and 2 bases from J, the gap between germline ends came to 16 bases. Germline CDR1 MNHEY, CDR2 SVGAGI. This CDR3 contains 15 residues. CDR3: CASSPPLAVAYEQYF. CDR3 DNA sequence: TGTGCCAGCAGTCCCCCCTTGGCAGTTGCCTACGAGCAGTACTTC.

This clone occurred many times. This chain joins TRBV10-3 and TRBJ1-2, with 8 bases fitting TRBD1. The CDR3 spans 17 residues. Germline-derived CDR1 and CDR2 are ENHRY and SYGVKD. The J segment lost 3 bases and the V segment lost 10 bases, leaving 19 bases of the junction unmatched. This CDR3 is CATGGWTGNRRDYGYTF. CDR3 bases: TGTGCCACCGGAGGATGGACAGGGAATAGGAGGGACTATGGCTACACCTTC.

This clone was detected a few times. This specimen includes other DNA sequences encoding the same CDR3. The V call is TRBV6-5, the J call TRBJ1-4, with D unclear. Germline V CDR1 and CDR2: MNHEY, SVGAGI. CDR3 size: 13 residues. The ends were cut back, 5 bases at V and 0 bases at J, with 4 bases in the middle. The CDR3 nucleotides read TGTGCCAGCAGTCAAACAACTAATGAAAAACTGTTTTTT. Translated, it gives CASSQTTNEKLFF.

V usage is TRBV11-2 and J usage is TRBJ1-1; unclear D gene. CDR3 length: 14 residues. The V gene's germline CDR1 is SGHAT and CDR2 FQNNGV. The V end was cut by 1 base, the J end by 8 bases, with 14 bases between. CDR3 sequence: CASSLGGGPGEAFF. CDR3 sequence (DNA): TGTGCCAGCAGCTTAGGAGGAGGACCTGGGGAAGCTTTCTTT.

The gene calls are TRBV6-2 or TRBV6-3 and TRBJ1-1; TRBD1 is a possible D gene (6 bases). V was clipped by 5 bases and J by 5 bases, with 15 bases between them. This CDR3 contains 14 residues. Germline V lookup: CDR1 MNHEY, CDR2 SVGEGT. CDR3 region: CASSKGTFLTEAFF. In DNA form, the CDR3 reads TGTGCCAGCAGTAAGGGGACATTTTTAACTGAAGCTTTCTTT.

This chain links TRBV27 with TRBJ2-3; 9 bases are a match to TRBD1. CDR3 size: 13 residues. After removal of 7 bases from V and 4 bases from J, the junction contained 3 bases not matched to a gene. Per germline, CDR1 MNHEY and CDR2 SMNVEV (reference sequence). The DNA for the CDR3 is TGTGCCAGCAAAACAGGGGGCGCAGATACGCAGTATTTT. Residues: CASKTGGADTQYF.